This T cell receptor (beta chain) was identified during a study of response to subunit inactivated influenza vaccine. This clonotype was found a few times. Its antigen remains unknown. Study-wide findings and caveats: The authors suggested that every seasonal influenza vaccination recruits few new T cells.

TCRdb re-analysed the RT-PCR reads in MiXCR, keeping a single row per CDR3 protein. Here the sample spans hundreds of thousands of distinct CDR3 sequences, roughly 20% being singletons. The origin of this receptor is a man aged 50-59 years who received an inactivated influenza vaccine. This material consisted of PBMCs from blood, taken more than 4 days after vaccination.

The DNA for the CDR3 is TGTGCCACCAGCAGAGACCGGACCGTCCAAAACATTCAGTACTTC. It codes for CATSRDRTVQNIQYF. The chain has TRBV15 and TRBJ2-4; D remains ambiguous. The CDR3 consists of 15 residues. V lost 0 bases and J lost 5, with 11 bases in between. Germline V gene data show CDR1 as LNHNV and CDR2 as YYDKDF (reference sequence).